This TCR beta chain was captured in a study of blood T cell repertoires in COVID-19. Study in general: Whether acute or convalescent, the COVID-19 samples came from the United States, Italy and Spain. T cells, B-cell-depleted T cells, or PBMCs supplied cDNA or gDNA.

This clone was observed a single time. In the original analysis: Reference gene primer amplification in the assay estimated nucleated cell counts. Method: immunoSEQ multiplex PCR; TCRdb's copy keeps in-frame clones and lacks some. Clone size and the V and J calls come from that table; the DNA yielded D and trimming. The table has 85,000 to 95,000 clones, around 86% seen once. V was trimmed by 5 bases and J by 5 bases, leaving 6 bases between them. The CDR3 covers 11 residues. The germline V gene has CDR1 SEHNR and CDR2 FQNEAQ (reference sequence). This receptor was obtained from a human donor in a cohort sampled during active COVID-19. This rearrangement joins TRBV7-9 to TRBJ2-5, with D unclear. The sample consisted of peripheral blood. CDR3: CASSPRETQYF. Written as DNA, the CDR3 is TGTGCCAGCAGCCCCAGGGAGACCCAGTACTTC.